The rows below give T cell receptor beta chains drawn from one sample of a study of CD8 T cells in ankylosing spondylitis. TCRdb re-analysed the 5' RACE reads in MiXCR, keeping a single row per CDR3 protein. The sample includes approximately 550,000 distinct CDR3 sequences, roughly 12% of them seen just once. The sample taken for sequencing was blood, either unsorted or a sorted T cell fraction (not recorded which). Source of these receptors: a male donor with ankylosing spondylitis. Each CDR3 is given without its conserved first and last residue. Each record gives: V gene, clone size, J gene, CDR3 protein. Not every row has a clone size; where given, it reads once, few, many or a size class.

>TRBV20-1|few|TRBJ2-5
SAASGPYQETQY
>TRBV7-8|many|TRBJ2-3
ASSLGRYSTDTQY
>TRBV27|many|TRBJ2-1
ASGRDFYYNEQF
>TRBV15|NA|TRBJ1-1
ATSRDLGFQREAF
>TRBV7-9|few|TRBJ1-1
ALYGGLWDTEAF
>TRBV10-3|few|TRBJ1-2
AINPGQANYGYT
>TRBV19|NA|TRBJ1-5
ASTHQPQH
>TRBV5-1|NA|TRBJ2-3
ASSPTPSGRSTDTQY
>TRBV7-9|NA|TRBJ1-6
ASSSTGNNSPLH
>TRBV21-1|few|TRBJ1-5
ASGCTGVKSNQPQH
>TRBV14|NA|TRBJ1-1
ASTDLRKGLGTEAF
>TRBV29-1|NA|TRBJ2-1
SVPPPGFSYNEQL
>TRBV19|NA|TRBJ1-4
ASTPGHSNEKLF
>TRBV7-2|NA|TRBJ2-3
ASSVLAGNTDTQY
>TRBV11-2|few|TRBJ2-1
ASSWAVRYNEQF
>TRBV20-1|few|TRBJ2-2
SAKTGPLNTGELF
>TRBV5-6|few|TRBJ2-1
ASSWVSGSAYNEQF
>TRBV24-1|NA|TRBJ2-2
ATSDFSQGKYTGELF
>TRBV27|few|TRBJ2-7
ASSSSIPVYEQY
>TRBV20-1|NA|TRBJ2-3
SATPQAGVKFTQY
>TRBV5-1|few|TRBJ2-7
ASSLVVARQHEQY
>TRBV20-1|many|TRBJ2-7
SADGTSMSYEQY
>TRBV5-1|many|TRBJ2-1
ASSLAGRAQRDNEQF
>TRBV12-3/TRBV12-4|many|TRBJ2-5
ASSAQGTETQY
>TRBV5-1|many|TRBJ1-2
ASRLDGAPYGYT
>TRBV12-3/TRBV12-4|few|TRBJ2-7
ASSPLAGASEQY
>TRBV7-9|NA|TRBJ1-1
ASSLTGGGFPEAF
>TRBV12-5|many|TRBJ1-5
ASGLTLSGTRVH
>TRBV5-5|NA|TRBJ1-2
ASSLPGFEYGYT
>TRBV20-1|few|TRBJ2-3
SADGGDSPSTDTQY
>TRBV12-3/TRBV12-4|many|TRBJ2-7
ASSHPRLGVEQY
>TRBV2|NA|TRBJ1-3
ASSEQGPGNTIY
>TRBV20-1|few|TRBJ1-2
SARSAQVDSYGYT
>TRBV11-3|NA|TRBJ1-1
ASSFQRNTEAF
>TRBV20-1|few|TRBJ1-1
SASRGQGTEAF
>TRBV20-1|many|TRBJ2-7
SATPMGFEQY
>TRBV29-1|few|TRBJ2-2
SSREPTGELF
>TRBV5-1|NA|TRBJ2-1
ASSRGGRGIDNEQF
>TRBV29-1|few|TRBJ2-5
SVEGQGWGQETQY
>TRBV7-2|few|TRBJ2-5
ASSMTGGSYQETQY
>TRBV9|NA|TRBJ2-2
ASSGSGRMAGELF
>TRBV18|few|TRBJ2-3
ASSPYRSLSGDTQY
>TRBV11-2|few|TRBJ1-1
ASSSWGQNTEAF
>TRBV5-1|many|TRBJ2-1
ASSFLAGGPHNEQF
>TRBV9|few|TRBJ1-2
ASSPSMVGGYT
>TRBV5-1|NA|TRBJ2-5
ASSPVLTGGRETQY
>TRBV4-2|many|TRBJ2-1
ASSQELAVGIEQF
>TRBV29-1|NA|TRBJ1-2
SVDDGLEGYT
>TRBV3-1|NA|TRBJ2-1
ASSQGTELAEF
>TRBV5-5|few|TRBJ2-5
ASSSELPFGQY
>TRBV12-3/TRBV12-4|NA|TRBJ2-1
ASGADNEQF
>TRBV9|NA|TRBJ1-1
ASSQRGDQMNTEAF
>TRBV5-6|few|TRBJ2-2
ASSLEIAGDTGELF
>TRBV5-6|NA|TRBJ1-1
ASGPRDRSYEAF
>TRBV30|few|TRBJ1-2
AWSGGNYGYT
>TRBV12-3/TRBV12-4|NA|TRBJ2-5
ASSRRTSGRRGAETQY
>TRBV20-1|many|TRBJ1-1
SARDLDRNTEAF